This section outlines one T cell receptor beta chain sequence together with its context. Per the germline V gene, CDR1 is SGHRS and CDR2 is YFSETQ. There are 13 residues in the CDR3. V lost 4 bases to trimming and J lost 9 bases; unmatched junction nucleotides: 9. This sample stems from a study of blood T cell repertoires in COVID-19. Study-wide background: PBMCs, B-cell-depleted T cells, or T cells provided the cDNA or gDNA that made up the material.

Assay used: immunoSEQ multiplex PCR; TCRdb lists only in-frame clones, some missing. The sample includes almost 65,000 clones, 88% of them seen just once. The TCR was taken from a woman aged 40 to 49 who had recovered from COVID-19. The chain combines TRBV5-1 with TRBJ2-7; TRBD1 matches at 8 bases. What was sequenced was PBMCs or T cells enriched from blood (not recorded which). The CDR3 nucleotides read TGCGCCAGCAGCAGCCGGACAGACAGGGGGCAGTACTTC. Translation: CASSSRTDRGQYF.